This is a list of T cell receptor beta chains from one sample in a study of T cell responses to AZD1222 COVID-19 vaccine. Using immunoSEQ multiplex PCR, the repertoire was profiled, and TCRdb retains in-frame clones only, with some absent. The sample includes 45,000 or so clones, around 91% seen only once; the top ten take about 36%. The source was peripheral blood, collected 28 days after the second AZD1222 dose. These receptors all come from an adult who received the AZD1222 COVID-19 vaccine. Both conserved end residues are part of each CDR3. Each record gives: CDR3 length, D gene, J gene, V gene, clone size, CDR3 protein, CDR3 DNA. D genes are given only for firm matches. Clone size is not always given. Where it is, it says once, few, many or a class for expanded clones.

>13|-|TRBJ2-5|TRBV3-1/TRBV3-2|-
CASSQEPKETQYF
TGTGCCAGCAGCCAAGAACCCAAAGAGACCCAGTACTTC
>12|-|TRBJ1-1|TRBV10-2|-
CASSEGHTEAFF
TGCGCCAGCAGTGAGGGACACACTGAAGCTTTCTTT
>17|TRBD1|TRBJ2-2|TRBV29-1|-
CSGWDRGRGSNTGELFF
TGCAGCGGATGGGACAGGGGGCGCGGCTCGAACACCGGGGAGCTGTTTTTT
>15|-|TRBJ1-6|TRBV4-1|-
CASSQESRTDSPLHF
TGCGCCAGCAGCCAAGAATCCCGGACCGATTCACCCCTCCACTTT
>12|TRBD1|TRBJ1-2|TRBV6-5|-
CASSQTGDGYTF
TGTGCCAGCAGTCAAACAGGGGACGGCTACACCTTC
>13|TRBD1|TRBJ2-7|TRBV18|-
CASSPEQGYEQYF
TGTGCCAGCTCCCCCGAACAGGGGTACGAGCAGTACTTC
>14|-|TRBJ2-7|TRBV11-2|-
CASSLDGASYEQYF
TGTGCCAGCAGCTTAGACGGGGCCTCCTACGAGCAGTACTTC
>15|-|TRBJ1-5|TRBV5-8|-
CASSLVLSSNQPQHF
TGTGCCAGCAGCTTGGTATTGTCTAGCAATCAGCCCCAGCATTTT
>16|-|TRBJ2-1|TRBV13|-
CASSKSPGRSYNEQFF
TGTGCCAGCAGCAAAAGCCCCGGACGCTCCTACAATGAGCAGTTCTTC
>14|-|TRBJ1-1|TRBV7-8|-
CASSLSDLNTEAFF
TGTGCCAGCAGCCTATCCGACTTAAACACTGAAGCTTTCTTT
>11|-|TRBJ2-3|TRBV7-9|-
CASSPKGAQYF
TGTGCCAGCAGTCCAAAGGGGGCGCAGTATTTT
>16|-|TRBJ1-5|TRBV5-3|-
CARSWVLAGSNQPQHF
TGTGCCAGAAGCTGGGTCCTGGCAGGGAGCAATCAGCCCCAGCATTTT
>14|-|TRBJ2-7|TRBV19|-
CASRSVGQVREQYF
TGTGCCAGTAGATCTGTGGGACAAGTGCGCGAGCAGTACTTC
>12|-|TRBJ2-7|TRBV5-6|-
CASSFGAYEQYF
TGTGCCAGCAGCTTTGGGGCCTACGAGCAGTACTTC
>15|-|TRBJ2-7|TRBV10-2|-
CASSDRRSQSYEQYF
TGCGCCAGCAGTGATCGCAGATCACAGTCCTACGAGCAGTACTTC
>14|-|TRBJ1-1|TRBV7-2|-
CASSSSTGNTEAFF
TGTGCCAGCAGCTCAAGCACAGGGAACACTGAAGCTTTCTTT
>14|TRBD1|TRBJ1-5|TRBV6-5|once
CASSPDRGPQPQHF
TGTGCCAGCAGCCCAGACAGGGGGCCTCAGCCCCAGCATTTT
>14|TRBD1|TRBJ1-4|TRBV6-1|-
CASSEGQGDGKLFF
TGTGCCAGCAGTGAGGGACAGGGGGATGGAAAACTGTTTTTT
>15|-|TRBJ1-5|TRBV11-2|-
CASSLGGGTHQPQHF
TGTGCCAGCAGCTTAGGGGGGGGGACTCATCAGCCCCAGCATTTT
>13|-|TRBJ1-1|TRBV3-1/TRBV3-2|-
CASSQAAGAEAFF
TGTGCCAGCAGCCAAGCTGCAGGGGCGGAAGCTTTCTTT
>12|-|TRBJ2-7|TRBV6-2/TRBV6-3|-
CASSLDGYEQYF
TGTGCCAGCAGCCTCGACGGCTACGAGCAGTACTTC
>12|-|TRBJ2-3|TRBV12-3/TRBV12-4|-
CASRANTDTQYF
TGTGCCAGCAGGGCCAACACAGATACGCAGTATTTT
>13|-|TRBJ2-2|TRBV10-1|-
CASSGYITGELFF
TGCGCCAGCAGTGGGTATATCACCGGGGAGCTGTTTTTT
>13|-|TRBJ1-1|TRBV20-1|-
CSASRPEGTEAFF
TGCAGTGCTAGTAGGCCCGAAGGCACTGAAGCTTTCTTT
>14|-|TRBJ1-5|TRBV30|-
CAWSGGIYNQPQHF
TGTGCCTGGAGTGGGGGTATCTACAATCAGCCCCAGCATTTT
>13|-|TRBJ2-5|TRBV5-1|few
CASREGAGETQYF
TGCGCCAGCAGGGAGGGGGCGGGCGAGACCCAGTACTTC
>16|-|TRBJ2-1|TRBV6-5|-
CASSYSWGIGVDEQFF
TGTGCCAGCAGTTACTCTTGGGGAATAGGGGTTGATGAGCAGTTCTTC
>13|-|TRBJ2-3|TRBV6-4|-
CASSVSQGNSQYF
TGTGCCAGCAGTGTTTCTCAGGGAAATTCGCAGTATTTT